What follows is one T cell receptor (beta chain) and its context. The antigen is unknown. The data are from a study of shared clonotypes between healthy human individuals. Adults of Caucasian background living in Nashville, Tennessee made up all donors. Findings of the study overall: Clonotypes not shared had lower generation probabilities than those common to all four donors.

Per germline, CDR1 SGHRS and CDR2 YFSETQ. V shed 2 bases, J shed 5 bases, and the junction held 9 bases outside the gene matches. This CDR3 is 15 amino acids long. Each subset's genomic DNA was split evenly across several immunoSEQ plates. Using immunoSEQ multiplex PCR, the repertoire was profiled, and TCRdb retains in-frame clones only, with some absent. The table shows roughly 2.2 million clones, with approximately 93% occurring only once. This sequence joins TRBV5-1 and TRBJ2-7, with 8 bases aligning to TRBD2. The source is a man younger than 35 in good health. Some clones in this sample may be carry-over from other donors' samples. Source material: naive CD4+ T cells from PBMCs. Subset indicated: CD45RA+ positively selected. This CDR3 is CASSFIAGRRHEQYF. The CDR3 DNA reads as TGCGCCAGCAGCTTTATAGCGGGAAGGCGCCACGAGCAGTACTTC.